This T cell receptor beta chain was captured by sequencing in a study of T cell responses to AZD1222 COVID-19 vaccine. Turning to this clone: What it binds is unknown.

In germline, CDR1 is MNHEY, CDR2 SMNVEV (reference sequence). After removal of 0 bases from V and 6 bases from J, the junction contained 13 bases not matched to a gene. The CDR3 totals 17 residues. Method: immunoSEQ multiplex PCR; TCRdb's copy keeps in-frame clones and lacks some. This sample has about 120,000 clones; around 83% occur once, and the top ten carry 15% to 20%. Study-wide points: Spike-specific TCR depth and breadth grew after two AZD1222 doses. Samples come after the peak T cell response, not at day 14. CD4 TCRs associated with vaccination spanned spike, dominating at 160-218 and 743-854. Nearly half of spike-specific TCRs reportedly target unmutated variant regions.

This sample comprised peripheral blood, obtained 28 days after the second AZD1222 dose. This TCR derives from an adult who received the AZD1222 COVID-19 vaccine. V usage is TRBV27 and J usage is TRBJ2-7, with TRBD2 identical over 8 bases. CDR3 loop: CASSLSGTSRHAAEQYF. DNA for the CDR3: TGTGCCAGCAGTTTATCCGGGACTAGTCGGCATGCGGCCGAGCAGTACTTC.